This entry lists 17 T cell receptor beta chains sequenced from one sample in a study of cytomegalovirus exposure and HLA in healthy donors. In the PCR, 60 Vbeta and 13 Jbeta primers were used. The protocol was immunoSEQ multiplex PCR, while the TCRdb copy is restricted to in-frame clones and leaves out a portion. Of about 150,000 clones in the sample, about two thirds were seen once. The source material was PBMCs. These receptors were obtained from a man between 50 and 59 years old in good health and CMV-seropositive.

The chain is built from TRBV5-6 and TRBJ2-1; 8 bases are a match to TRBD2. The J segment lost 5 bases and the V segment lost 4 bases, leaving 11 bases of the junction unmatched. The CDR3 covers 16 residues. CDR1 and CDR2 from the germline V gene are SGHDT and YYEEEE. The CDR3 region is CASSAWRGAPNNEQFF. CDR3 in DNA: TGTGCCAGCAGCGCGTGGCGGGGGGCGCCAAACAATGAGCAGTTCTTC. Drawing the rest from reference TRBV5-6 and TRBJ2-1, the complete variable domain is DAGVTQSPTHLIKTRGQQVTLRCSPKSGHDTVSWYQQALGQGPQFIFQYYEEEERQRGNFPDRFSGHQFPNYSSELNVNALLLGDSALYLCASSAWRGAPNNEQFFGPGTRLTVL.

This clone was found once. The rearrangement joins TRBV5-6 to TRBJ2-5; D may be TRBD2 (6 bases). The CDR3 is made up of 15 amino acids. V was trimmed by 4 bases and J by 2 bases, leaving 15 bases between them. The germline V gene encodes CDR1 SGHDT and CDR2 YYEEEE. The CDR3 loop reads CASSPGGGLQETQYF. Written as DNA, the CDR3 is TGTGCCAGCAGCCCGGGTGGGGGGTTGCAAGAGACCCAGTACTTC.

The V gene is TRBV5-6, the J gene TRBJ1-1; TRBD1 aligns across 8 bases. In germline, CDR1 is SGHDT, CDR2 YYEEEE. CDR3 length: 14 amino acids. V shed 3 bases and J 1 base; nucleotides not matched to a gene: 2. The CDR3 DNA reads TGTGCCAGCAGCTGGGACAGGACGAACACTGAAGCTTTCTTT. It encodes CASSWDRTNTEAFF.

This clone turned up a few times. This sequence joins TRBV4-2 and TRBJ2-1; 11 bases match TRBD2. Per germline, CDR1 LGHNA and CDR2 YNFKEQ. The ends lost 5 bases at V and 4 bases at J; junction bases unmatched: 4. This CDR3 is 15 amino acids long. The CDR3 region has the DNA TGTGCCAGCAGCTTCCTAGCGGGGGGTTACAATGAGCAGTTCTTC. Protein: CASSFLAGGYNEQFF.

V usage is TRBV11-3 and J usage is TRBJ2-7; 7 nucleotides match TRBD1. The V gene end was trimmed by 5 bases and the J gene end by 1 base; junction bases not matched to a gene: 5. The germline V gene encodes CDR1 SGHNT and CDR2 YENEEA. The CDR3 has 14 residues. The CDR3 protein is CASSPRDSSYEQYF. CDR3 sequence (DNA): TGTGCCAGCAGCCCCCGGGACAGTTCCTACGAGCAGTACTTC.

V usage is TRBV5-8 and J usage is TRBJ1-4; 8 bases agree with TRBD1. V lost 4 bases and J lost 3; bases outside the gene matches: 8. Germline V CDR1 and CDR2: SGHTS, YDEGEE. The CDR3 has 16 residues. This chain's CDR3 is CASSPGQGPANEKLFF. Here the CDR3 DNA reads TGTGCCAGCAGCCCAGGACAGGGCCCCGCTAATGAAAAACTGTTTTTT. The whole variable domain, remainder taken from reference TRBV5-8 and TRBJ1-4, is EAGVTQSPTHLIKTRGQQATLRCSPISGHTSVYWYQQALGLGLQFLLWYDEGEERNRGNFPPRFSGRQFPNYSSELNVNALELEDSALYLCASSPGQGPANEKLFFGSGTQLSVL.

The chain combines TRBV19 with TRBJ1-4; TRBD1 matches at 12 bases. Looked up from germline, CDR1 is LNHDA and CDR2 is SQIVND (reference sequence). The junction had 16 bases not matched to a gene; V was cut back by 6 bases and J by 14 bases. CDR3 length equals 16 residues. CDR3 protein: CASSSPPGQGAPALFF. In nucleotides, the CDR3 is TGTGCCAGTAGCTCTCCCCCGGGACAGGGGGCCCCGGCGCTGTTTTTT.

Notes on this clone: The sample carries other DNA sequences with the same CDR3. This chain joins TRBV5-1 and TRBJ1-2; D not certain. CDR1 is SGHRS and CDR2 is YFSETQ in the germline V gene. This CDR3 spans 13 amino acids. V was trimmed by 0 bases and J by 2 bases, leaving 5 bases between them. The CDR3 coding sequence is TGCGCCAGCAGCTTGGGGCAGAACTATGGCTACACCTTC. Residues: CASSLGQNYGYTF.

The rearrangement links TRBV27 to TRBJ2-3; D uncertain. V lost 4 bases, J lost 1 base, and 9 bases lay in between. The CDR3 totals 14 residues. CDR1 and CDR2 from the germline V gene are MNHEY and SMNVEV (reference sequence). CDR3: CASSSYTRTDTQYF. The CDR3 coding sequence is TGTGCCAGCAGTTCCTATACTCGCACAGATACGCAGTATTTT.

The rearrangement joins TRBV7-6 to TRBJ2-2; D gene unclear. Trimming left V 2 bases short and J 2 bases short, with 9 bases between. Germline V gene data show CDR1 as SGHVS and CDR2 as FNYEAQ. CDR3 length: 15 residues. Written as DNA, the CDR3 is TGTGCCAGCAGCTTACAGGCGACCAACACCGGGGAGCTGTTTTTT. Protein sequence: CASSLQATNTGELFF.

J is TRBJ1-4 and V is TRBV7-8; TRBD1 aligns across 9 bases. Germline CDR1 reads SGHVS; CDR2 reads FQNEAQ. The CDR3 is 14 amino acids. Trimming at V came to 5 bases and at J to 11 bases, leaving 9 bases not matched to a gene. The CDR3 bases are TGTGCCAGCAGCCTACGGGACAGGGCAGAGAAACTGTTTTTT. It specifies CASSLRDRAEKLFF.

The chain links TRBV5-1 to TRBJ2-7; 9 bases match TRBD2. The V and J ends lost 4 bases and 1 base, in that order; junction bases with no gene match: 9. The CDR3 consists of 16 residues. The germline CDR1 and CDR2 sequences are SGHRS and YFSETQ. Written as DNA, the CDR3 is TGCGCCAGCAGCCCCTATAGCGGGAGTGGGTCCTACGAGCAGTACTTC. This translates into CASSPYSGSGSYEQYF.

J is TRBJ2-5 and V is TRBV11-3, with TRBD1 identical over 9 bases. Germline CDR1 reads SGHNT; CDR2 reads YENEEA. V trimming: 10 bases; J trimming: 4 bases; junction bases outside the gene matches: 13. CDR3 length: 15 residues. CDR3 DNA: TGTGCCATCCCTAGACAGGGGGTAAGTGGAGAGACCCAGTACTTC. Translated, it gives CAIPRQGVSGETQYF. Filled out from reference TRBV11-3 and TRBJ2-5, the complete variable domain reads EAGVVQSPRYKIIEKKQPVAFWCNPISGHNTLYWYLQNLGQGPELLIRYENEEAVDDSQLPKDRFSAERLKGVDSTLKIQPAELGDSAVYLCAIPRQGVSGETQYFGPGTRLLVL.

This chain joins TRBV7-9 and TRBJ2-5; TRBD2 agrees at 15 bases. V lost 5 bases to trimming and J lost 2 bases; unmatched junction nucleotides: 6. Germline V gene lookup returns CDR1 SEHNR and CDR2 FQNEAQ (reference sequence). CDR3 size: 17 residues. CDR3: CASSTGTSGRHQETQYF. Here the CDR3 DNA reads TGTGCCAGCAGCACGGGGACTAGCGGGAGGCATCAAGAGACCCAGTACTTC.

CDR3 in DNA: TGTGCCAGCACCCGGGTGGCGCGCATTAATGGCTACACCTTC. It codes for CASTRVARINGYTF. The J gene is TRBJ1-2, the V gene TRBV28; D is uncertain. The germline V gene has CDR1 MDHEN and CDR2 SYDVKM. V was trimmed by 7 bases and J by 6 bases, leaving 18 bases between them. This CDR3 spans 14 amino acids.

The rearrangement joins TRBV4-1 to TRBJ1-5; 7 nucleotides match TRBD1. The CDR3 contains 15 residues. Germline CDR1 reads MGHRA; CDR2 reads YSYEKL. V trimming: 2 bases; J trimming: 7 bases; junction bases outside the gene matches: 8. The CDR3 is CASSQSQGGGQPQHF. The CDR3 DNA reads TGCGCCAGCAGCCAATCCCAGGGGGGAGGACAGCCCCAGCATTTT.

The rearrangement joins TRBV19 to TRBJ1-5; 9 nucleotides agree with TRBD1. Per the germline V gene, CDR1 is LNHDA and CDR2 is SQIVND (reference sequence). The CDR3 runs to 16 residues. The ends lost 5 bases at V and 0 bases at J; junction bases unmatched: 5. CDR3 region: CASSPDRGVSNQPQHF. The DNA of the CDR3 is TGTGCCAGTAGTCCGGACAGGGGAGTTAGCAATCAGCCCCAGCATTTT.